This TCR beta chain is drawn from a study of cytomegalovirus exposure and HLA in healthy donors. The PCR was carried out with 60 Vbeta primers and 13 Jbeta primers. Produced via immunoSEQ multiplex PCR; TCRdb's table is partial and in-frame only. The table shows over 150,000 clones, with 60% to 85% occurring only once. V was trimmed by 4 bases and J by 3 bases, leaving 14 bases between them. Germline-derived CDR1 and CDR2 are SGHRS and YFSETQ. This CDR3 comprises 14 residues. The chain couples TRBV5-1 to TRBJ2-7, with TRBD1 as a possible D gene (6 bases). This receptor was obtained from a woman between 35 and 50 years old in good health and CMV-seronegative. The sequencing sample was made of PBMCs. CDR3 loop: CASSPPGQNYEQYF. CDR3 DNA sequence: TGCGCCAGCAGCCCGCCGGGACAAAACTACGAGCAGTACTTC.